This TCR beta chain was captured by sequencing in a study of tumor-infiltrating lymphocytes in primary liver carcinoma. Turning to the study itself: Participating patients were men and women between 30 and 69 years old.

At least ten counts were recorded for this clonotype. Its specificity is unknown. Germline V lookup: CDR1 SGHNT, CDR2 YENEEA. Trimming took 1 base from V and 5 from J; bases not matched to a gene: 1. The CDR3 spans 13 residues. A primer matching the constant region was used to make TCR beta cDNA from 500 to 650 ng of total RNA. A slightly modified ARM-PCR protocol with three nested multiplex PCR rounds produced these TCR beta libraries. Each of the first two PCR rounds ran approximately 9 cycles with TRBV1-TRBV30 forward and C-beta reverse primers. TCRdb processed the multiplex PCR reads anew with MiXCR; each CDR3 protein has one entry. The repertoire holds tens of thousands of distinct CDR3 sequences, with about two thirds as singletons. Notes on the study in general: Tumor region pairs outstripped tumor-adjacent and tumor-blood pairs in overlap. Roughly 8-24% of top clones, and no more, occurred in all five tumor regions.

The study co-extracted DNA and RNA from 20-30 mg of unsorted bulk tissue. The patients carried chronic HBV infection and had received no treatment. The clonotype comes from a man aged 40-49 years with primary liver carcinoma and hepatitis B virus infection. Sequenced sample: liver tumor tissue from sampling region 4. The subset was: tumor region T4, right-lateral pole. The chain combines TRBV11-3 with TRBJ1-1; 7 nucleotides match TRBD1. The CDR3 region is CASSLAGGTEAFF. The CDR3 nucleotides are TGTGCCAGCAGCTTAGCAGGGGGGACTGAAGCTTTCTTT.